This T cell receptor (beta chain) was captured in a study of control samples from healthy donors and cancer patients. Unmatched junction bases numbered 6, after V lost 4 bases and J lost 2 bases. Germline assignment: CDR1 MDHEN and CDR2 SYDVKM. The CDR3 is 16 residues long. This clone was observed once. Assay used: immunoSEQ multiplex PCR; TCRdb lists only in-frame clones, some missing. Of roughly 400,000 clones listed, 80% to 95% are singletons. This chain connects TRBV28 to TRBJ2-5, with 11 bases lining up with TRBD2. Sequencing was carried out using PBMCs. The sequence came from a man between 40 and 49 years old with head and neck cancer. CDR3: CASSSRTSGPQETQYF. CDR3 bases: TGTGCCAGCAGTTCCAGGACTAGCGGGCCTCAAGAGACCCAGTACTTC.